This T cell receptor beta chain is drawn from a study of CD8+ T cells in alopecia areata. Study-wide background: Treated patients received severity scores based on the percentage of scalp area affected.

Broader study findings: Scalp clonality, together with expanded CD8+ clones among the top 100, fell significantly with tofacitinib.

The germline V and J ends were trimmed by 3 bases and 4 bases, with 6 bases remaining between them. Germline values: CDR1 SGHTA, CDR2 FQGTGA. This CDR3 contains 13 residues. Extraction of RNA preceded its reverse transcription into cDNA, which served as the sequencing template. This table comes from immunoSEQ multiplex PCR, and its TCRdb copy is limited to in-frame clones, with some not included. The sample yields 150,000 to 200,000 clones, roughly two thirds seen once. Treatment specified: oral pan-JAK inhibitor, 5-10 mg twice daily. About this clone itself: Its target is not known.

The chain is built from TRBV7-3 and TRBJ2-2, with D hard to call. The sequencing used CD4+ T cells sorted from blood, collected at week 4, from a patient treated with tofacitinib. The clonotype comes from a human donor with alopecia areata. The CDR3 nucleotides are TGTGCCAGCAGCTTCTCTAGCACCGGGGAGCTGTTTTTT. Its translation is CASSFSSTGELFF. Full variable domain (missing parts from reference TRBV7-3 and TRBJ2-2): GAGVSQTPSNKVTEKGKYVELRCDPISGHTALYWYRQSLGQGPEFLIYFQGTGAADDSGLPNDRFFAVRPEGSVSTLKIQRTERGDSAVYLCASSFSSTGELFFGEGSRLTVL.